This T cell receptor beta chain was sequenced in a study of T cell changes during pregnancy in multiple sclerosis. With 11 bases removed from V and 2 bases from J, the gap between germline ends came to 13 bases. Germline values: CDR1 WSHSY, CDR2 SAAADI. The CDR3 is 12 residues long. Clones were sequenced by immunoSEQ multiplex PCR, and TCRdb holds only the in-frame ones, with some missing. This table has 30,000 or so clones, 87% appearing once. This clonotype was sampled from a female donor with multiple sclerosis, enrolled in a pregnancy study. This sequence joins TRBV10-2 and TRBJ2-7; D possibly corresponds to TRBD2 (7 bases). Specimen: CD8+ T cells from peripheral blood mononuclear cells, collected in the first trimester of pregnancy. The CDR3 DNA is TGCGCCGGGGGGGACATCGCCTACGAGCAGTACTTC. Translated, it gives CAGGDIAYEQYF.